This record covers a single T cell receptor beta chain. This CDR3 is also generated by other DNA sequences in the sample. The assay was immunoSEQ multiplex PCR, and TCRdb's table has in-frame clones only and misses some. This table holds fewer than 250,000 clones, approximately 86% found once. The entry originates in a study of blood T cell repertoires in COVID-19. The receptor's source is a man aged 30 to 39 with acute or convalescent COVID-19. The specimen was peripheral blood.

The CDR3 DNA sequence: TGTGCCTGGAGTGTCGGGACAGGGAACAATCAGCCCCAGCATTTT. It encodes CAWSVGTGNNQPQHF. V usage is TRBV30 and J usage is TRBJ1-5; 9 bases match TRBD1. The V gene's germline CDR1 is GTSNPN and CDR2 SVGIG (reference sequence). The V and J ends lost 0 bases and 3 bases, in that order; junction bases with no gene match: 3. This CDR3 is built from 15 residues.